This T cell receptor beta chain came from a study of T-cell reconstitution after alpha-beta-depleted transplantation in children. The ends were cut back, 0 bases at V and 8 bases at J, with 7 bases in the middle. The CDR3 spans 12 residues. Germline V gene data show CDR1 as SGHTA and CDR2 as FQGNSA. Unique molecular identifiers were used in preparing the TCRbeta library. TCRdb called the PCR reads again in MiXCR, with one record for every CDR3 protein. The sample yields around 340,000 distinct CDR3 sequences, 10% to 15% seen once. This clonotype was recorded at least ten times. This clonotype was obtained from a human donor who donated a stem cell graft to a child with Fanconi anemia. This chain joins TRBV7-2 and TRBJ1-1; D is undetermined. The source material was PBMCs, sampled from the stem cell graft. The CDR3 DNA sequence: TGTGCCAGCAGCTTAGCCTTGGGAGAAGCTTTCTTT. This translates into CASSLALGEAFF.